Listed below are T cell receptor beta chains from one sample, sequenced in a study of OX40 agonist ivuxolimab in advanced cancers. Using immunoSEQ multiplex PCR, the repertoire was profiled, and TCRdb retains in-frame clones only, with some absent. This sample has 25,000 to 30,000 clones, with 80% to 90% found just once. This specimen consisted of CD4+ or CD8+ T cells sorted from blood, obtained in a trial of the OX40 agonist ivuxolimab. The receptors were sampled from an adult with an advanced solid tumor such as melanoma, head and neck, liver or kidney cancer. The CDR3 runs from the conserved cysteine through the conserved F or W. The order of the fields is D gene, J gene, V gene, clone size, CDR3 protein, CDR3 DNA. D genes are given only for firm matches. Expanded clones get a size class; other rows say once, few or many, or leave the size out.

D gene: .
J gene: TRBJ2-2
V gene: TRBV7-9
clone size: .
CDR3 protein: CASSLGTGELFF
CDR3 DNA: TGTGCCAGCAGCTTAGGCACCGGGGAGCTGTTTTTT

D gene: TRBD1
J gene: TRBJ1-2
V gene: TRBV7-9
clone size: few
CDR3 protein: CASSKGGQGYGYTF
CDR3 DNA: TGTGCCAGCAGCAAAGGCGGACAGGGTTATGGCTACACCTTC

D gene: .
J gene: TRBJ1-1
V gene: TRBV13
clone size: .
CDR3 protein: CASSPQGLTEAFF
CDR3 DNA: TGTGCCAGCAGCCCCCAGGGCCTCACTGAAGCTTTCTTT

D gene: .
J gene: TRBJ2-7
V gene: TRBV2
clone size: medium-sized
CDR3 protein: CAGFPGLHYEQYF
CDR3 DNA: TGTGCCGGCTTCCCGGGACTTCACTACGAGCAGTACTTC

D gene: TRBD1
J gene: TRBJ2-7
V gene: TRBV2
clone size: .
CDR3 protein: CASRGTGAEQYF
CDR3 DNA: TGTGCCAGCAGGGGAACAGGGGCCGAGCAGTACTTC

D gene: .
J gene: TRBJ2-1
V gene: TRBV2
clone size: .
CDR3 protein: CASSEAGAYSYNEQFF
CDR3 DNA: TGTGCCAGCAGTGAAGCGGGGGCCTACTCCTACAATGAGCAGTTCTTC

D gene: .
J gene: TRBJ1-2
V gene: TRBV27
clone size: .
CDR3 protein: CASSLSQNADVGYTF
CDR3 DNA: TGTGCCAGCAGTTTATCTCAGAATGCCGATGTAGGCTACACCTTC

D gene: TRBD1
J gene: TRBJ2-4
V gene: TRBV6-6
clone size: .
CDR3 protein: CASRTGGADIQYF
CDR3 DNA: TGTGCCAGCAGGACAGGGGGCGCCGACATTCAGTACTTC

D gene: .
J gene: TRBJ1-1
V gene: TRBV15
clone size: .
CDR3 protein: CATSRDLNGDTEAFF
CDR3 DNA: TGTGCCACCAGCAGGGACCTGAATGGGGACACTGAAGCTTTCTTT

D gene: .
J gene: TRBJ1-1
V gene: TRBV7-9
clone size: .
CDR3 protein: CASSLEQGPWVRTEAFF
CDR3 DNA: TGTGCCAGCAGCTTAGAGCAGGGCCCCTGGGTGAGGACTGAAGCTTTCTTT

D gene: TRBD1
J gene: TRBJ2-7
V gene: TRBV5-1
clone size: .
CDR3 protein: CASYSLPDRIHEQYF
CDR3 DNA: TGCGCCAGCTACAGCCTACCGGACAGGATCCACGAGCAGTACTTC

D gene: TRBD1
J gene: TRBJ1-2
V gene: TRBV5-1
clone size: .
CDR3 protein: CASSSSTGIGYGYTF
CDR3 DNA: TGCGCCAGCAGCTCCTCGACAGGGATAGGCTATGGCTACACCTTC

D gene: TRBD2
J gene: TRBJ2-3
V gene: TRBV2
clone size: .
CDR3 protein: CASRETSGGGDTQYF
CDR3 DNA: TGTGCCAGCAGGGAGACTAGCGGGGGCGGGGATACGCAGTATTTT

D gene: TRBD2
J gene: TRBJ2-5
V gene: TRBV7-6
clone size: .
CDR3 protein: CASSLGGGPETQYF
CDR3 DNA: TGTGCCAGCAGCTTAGGCGGGGGTCCAGAGACCCAGTACTTC

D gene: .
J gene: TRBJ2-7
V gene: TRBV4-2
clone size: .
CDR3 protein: CASSQVLNYEQYF
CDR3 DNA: TGTGCCAGCAGCCAAGTTCTTAACTACGAGCAGTACTTC

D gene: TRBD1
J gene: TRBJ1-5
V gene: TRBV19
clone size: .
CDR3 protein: CASSNQGARYQPQHF
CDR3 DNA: TGTGCCAGTAGTAACCAGGGGGCTAGATATCAGCCCCAGCATTTT

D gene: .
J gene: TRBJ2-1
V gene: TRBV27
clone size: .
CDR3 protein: CASSLLSSEEEQFF
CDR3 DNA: TGTGCCAGCAGTTTATTGTCTAGCGAAGAAGAGCAGTTCTTC

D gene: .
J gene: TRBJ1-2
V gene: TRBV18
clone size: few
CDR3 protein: CASTGPTPYGYTF
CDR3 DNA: TGTGCCAGCACCGGACCGACACCGTATGGCTACACCTTC

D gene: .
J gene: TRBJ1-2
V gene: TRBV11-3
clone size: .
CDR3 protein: CASSRTRNYGYTF
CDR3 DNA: TGTGCCAGCAGCCGGACGAGGAACTATGGCTACACCTTC

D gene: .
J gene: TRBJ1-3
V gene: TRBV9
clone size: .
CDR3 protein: CASSETGSSGNTIYF
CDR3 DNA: TGTGCCAGCAGCGAAACAGGGAGCTCTGGAAACACCATATATTTT

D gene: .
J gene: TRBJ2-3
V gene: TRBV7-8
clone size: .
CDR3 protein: CASRRRAHSGTTDTQYF
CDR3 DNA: TGTGCCAGCAGGAGGCGGGCTCACTCAGGTACTACAGATACGCAGTATTTT

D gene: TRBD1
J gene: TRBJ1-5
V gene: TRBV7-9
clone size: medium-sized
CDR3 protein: CASSLGGTGVDNQPQHF
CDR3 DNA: TGTGCCAGCAGCTTAGGAGGGACAGGGGTCGACAATCAGCCCCAGCATTTT

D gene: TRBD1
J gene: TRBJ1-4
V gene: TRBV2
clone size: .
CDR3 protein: CASRSGTGDEKLFF
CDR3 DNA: TGTGCCAGCAGAAGCGGGACAGGGGATGAAAAACTGTTTTTT

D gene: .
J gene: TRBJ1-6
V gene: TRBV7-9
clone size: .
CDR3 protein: CASSSGPYNSPLHF
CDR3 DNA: TGTGCCAGCAGCTCAGGTCCCTATAATTCACCCCTCCACTTT

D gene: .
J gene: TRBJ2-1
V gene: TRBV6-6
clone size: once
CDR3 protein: CASSSSPSSYNEQFF
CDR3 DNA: TGTGCCAGCAGTTCTTCTCCGAGCTCCTACAATGAGCAGTTCTTC

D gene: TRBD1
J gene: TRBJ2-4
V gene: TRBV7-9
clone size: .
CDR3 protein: CASSLPQGDGKNIQYF
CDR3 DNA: TGTGCCAGCAGCCTACCCCAGGGGGACGGCAAAAACATTCAGTACTTC

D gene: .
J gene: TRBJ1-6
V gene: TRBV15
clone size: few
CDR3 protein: CATSRDPTMLPLHF
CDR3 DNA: TGTGCCACCAGCAGAGATCCGACTATGCTACCCCTCCACTTT

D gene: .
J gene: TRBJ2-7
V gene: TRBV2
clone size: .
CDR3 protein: CASTGGRLEQYF
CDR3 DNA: TGTGCCAGCACCGGGGGGCGGTTAGAGCAGTACTTC

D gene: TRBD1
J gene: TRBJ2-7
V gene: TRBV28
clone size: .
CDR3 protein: CASSLPGTVSSYEQYF
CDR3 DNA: TGTGCCAGCAGTTTACCCGGGACAGTAAGTTCCTACGAGCAGTACTTC

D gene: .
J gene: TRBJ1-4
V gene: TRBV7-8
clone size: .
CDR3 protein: CASSRRGANEKLFF
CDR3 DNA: TGTGCCAGCAGCCGCCGAGGGGCCAATGAAAAACTGTTTTTT

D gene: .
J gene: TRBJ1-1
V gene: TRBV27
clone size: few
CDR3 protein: CASRDRSMNTEAFF
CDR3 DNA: TGTGCCAGCAGGGACCGATCAATGAACACTGAAGCTTTCTTT

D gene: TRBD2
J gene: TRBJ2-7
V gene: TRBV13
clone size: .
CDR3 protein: CASRIAGLSSYEQYF
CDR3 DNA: TGTGCCAGCAGAATAGCGGGACTGAGCTCCTACGAGCAGTACTTC

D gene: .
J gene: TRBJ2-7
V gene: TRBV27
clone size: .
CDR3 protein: CASSFGPWGTYEQYF
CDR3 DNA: TGTGCCAGCAGTTTCGGGCCTTGGGGAACCTACGAGCAGTACTTC

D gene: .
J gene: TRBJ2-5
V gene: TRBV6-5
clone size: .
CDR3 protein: CASSYLSTQETQYF
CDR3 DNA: TGTGCCAGCAGTTACCTCTCGACCCAAGAGACCCAGTACTTC

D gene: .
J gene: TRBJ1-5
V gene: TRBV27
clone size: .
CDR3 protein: CASSHGVYNQPQHF
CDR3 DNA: TGTGCCAGCAGTCACGGGGTTTACAATCAGCCCCAGCATTTT

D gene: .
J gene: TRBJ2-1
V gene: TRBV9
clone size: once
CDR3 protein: CASSVEQGSYNEQFF
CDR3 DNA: TGTGCCAGCAGCGTAGAACAGGGATCCTACAATGAGCAGTTCTTC

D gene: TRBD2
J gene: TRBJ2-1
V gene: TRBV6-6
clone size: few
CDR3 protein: CASSFTSGSKNEQFF
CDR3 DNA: TGTGCCAGCAGCTTTACTAGCGGGAGTAAAAATGAGCAGTTCTTC